This T cell receptor (beta chain) was captured by sequencing in a study of blood T cell repertoires in COVID-19. Profiled with immunoSEQ multiplex PCR; TCRdb holds only in-frame clones, not every one. This sample has about 87,000 clones, with roughly 83% found just once. This clone showed up just a few times. The TCR comes from a human donor in a cohort sampled during active COVID-19. The sequencing input was peripheral blood.

The CDR3 DNA sequence: TGTGCCAGTAGTATAGGGCGGGGCCAGGGGAACACTGAAGCTTTCTTT. Protein sequence: CASSIGRGQGNTEAFF. The chain employs TRBV19 and TRBJ1-1; D perhaps matches TRBD1 (5 bases). Germline V gives CDR1 LNHDA, CDR2 SQIVND (reference sequence). With 1 base removed from V and 1 base from J, the gap between germline ends came to 13 bases. The CDR3 totals 16 residues.